The T cell receptor beta chain under discussion was sequenced for a study of blood T cell repertoires in COVID-19. The table came from immunoSEQ multiplex PCR; TCRdb's copy has only in-frame clones and leaves some out. The sample includes a few hundred thousand clones, almost 90% of them seen just once. CDR3 length equals 15 residues. The V end was cut by 2 bases, the J end by 0 bases, with 8 bases between. Germline V gene sequence: CDR1 LGHDT, CDR2 YNNKEL (reference sequence). The source is a woman aged 18 to 35 with acute COVID-19. The material sequenced was PBMCs or T cells enriched from blood (not recorded which). V and J are TRBV3-1 (or the pseudogene TRBV3-2) and TRBJ2-1; D unclear. The CDR3 reads CASSQMPGSYNEQFF. Written as DNA, the CDR3 is TGTGCCAGCAGCCAAATGCCAGGCTCCTACAATGAGCAGTTCTTC.